This paragraph reports one T cell receptor beta chain. Antigen specificity is unknown. V was cut by 8 bases and J by 5 bases, with 10 bases left in between. Germline V lookup: CDR1 SNHLY, CDR2 FYNNEI. The CDR3 runs 12 residues. This record belongs to a study of blood T cells in healthy people across ages. Study results and caveats: Per-million-T-cell TCR beta diversity fell roughly linearly with age. With donor CMV status unknown, expanded clonotype changes were possibly confounded. Both higher diversity and more naive CD4+ cells marked long-lived donors when set against aged donors.

Sample-barcoded 5' priming and a J-beta primer mix drove a second PCR of roughly 7 to 11 cycles. Each TCR beta cDNA got a 12-nucleotide random molecular identifier. TCRdb re-called the 5' RACE reads through MiXCR, storing one row per CDR3 protein. The sample lists about 1.4 million distinct CDR3 sequences, approximately 60% occurring once. Specimen: blood. The J gene is TRBJ2-1, the V gene TRBV2; weak D call: TRBD2 (5 bases). The receptor's source is a young man in good health. The CDR3: CASGRTHNEQFF. CDR3 in DNA: TGTGCCAGCGGTCGGACTCACAATGAGCAGTTCTTC.